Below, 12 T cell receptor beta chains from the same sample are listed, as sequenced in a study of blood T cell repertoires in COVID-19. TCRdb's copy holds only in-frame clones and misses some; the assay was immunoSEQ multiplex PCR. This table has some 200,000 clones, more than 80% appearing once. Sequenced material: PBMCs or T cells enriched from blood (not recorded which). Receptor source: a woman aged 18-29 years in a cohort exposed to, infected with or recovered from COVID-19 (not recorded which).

Written as DNA, the CDR3 is TGTGCCAGCGCCGCACTGATTAATGAAAAACTGTTTTTT. Translating gives CASAALINEKLFF. The chain carries TRBV16 and TRBJ1-4, with D hard to call. CDR3 length equals 13 residues. Germline V gene lookup returns CDR1 KGHSY and CDR2 FQNENV. With 8 bases removed from V and 4 bases from J, the gap between germline ends came to 11 bases.

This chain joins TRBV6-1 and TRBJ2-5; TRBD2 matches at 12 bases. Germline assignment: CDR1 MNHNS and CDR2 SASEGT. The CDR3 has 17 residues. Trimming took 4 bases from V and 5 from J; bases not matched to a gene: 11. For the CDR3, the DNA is TGTGCCAGCAGTGGTCTAGCGGGGGGGCCGGTGGAGGAGACCCAGTACTTC. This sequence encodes CASSGLAGGPVEETQYF.

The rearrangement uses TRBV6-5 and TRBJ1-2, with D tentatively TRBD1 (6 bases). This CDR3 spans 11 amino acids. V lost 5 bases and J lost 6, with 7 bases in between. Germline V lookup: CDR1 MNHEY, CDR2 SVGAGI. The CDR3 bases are TGTGCCAGCAGTCAGGGGCATGGCTACACCTTC. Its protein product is CASSQGHGYTF.

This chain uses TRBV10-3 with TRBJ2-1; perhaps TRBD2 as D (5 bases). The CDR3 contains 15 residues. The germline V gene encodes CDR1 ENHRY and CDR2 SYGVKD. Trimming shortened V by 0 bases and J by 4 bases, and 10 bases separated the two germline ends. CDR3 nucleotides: TGTGCCATCAGTGAGTCGCTAGCTGGGTACAATGAGCAGTTCTTC. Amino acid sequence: CAISESLAGYNEQFF.

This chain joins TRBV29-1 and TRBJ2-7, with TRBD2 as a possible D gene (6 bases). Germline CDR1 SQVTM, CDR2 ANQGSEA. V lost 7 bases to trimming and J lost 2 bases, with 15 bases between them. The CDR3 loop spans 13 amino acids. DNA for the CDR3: TGCAGCGCCCATATGGAGGGGACCTACGAGCAGTACTTC. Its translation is CSAHMEGTYEQYF.

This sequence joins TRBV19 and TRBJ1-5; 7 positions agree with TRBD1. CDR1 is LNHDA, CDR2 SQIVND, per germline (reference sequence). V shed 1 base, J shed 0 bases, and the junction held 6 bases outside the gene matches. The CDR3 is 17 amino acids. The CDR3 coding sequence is TGTGCCAGTAGTATAGCAACAGGGGTTGATAGCAATCAGCCCCAGCATTTT. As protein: CASSIATGVDSNQPQHF.

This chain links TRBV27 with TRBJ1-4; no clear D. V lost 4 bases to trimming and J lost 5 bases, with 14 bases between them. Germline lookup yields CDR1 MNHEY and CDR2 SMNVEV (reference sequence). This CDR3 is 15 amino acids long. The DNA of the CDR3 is TGTGCCAGCAGTTCCCCGACTAGGCGAAATGAAAAACTGTTTTTT. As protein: CASSSPTRRNEKLFF.

CDR3: CASRLQGNTEAFF. The CDR3 nucleotides read TGTGCCAGCAGGCTGCAGGGTAACACTGAAGCTTTCTTT. The chain joins TRBV6-5 to TRBJ1-1; a possible D gene is TRBD1 (5 bases). Looked up from germline, CDR1 is MNHEY and CDR2 is SVGAGI. V was shortened by 6 bases and J by 2 bases, with 10 bases between the two germline ends. The CDR3 has 13 residues.

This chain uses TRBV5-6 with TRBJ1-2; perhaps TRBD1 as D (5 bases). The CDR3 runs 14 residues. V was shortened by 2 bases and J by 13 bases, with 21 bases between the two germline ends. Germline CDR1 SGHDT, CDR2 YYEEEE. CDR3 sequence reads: CASSFIRPPGVSTF. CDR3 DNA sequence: TGTGCCAGCAGCTTCATTAGGCCTCCGGGGGTCTCCACCTTC.

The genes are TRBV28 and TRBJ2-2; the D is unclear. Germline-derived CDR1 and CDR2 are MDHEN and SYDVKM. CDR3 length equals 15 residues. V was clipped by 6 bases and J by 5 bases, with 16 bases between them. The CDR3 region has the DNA TGTGCCAGCAGAACGCATGAGTTGGTTACCGGGGAGCTGTTTTTT. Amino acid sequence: CASRTHELVTGELFF.

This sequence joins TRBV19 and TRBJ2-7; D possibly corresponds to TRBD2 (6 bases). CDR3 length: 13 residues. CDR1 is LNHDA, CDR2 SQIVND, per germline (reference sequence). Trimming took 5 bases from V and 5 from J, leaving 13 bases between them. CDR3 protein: CASSGRAGNEQYF. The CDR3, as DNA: TGTGCCAGTAGTGGTAGGGCGGGGAACGAGCAGTACTTC.

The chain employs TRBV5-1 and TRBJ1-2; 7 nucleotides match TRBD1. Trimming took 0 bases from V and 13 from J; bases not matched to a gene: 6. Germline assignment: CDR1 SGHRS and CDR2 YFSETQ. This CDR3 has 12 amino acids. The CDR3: CASSLVQGRPTF. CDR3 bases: TGCGCCAGCAGCTTGGTACAGGGGAGACCCACCTTC. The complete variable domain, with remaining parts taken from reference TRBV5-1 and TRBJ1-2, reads KAGVTQTPRYLIKTRGQQVTLSCSPISGHRSVSWYQQTPGQGLQFLFEYFSETQRNKGNFPGRFSGRQFSNSRSEMNVSTLELGDSALYLCASSLVQGRPTFGSGTRLTVV.